A selection of T cell receptor beta chains follows, all from one sample in a study of beta chain features in type 1 diabetes. Sequencing used immunoSEQ multiplex PCR; TCRdb keeps in-frame clones, though not all of them. Of roughly 220,000 clones listed, 16% are singletons. The specimen was naive CD4+ T cells from blood. Receptors originate from a young man with type 1 diabetes. CDR3s include the opening cysteine and the closing phenylalanine or tryptophan. A D gene is named only where the DNA matches it firmly. Clone size is stated in some rows and not others, as once, few, many or a class when expanded.

cdr3_aa: CAIRKKGGLETQYF; cdr3_nt: TGTGCCATCAGGAAGAAAGGGGGCTTGGAGACCCAGTACTTC; d_call: TRBD1; j_call: TRBJ2-5; clone_size: few; v_call: TRBV10-3
cdr3_aa: CASSVGHVTYEQYF; cdr3_nt: TGTGCCAGCAGCGTGGGACACGTTACCTACGAGCAGTACTTC; d_call: -; j_call: TRBJ2-7; clone_size: few; v_call: TRBV9
cdr3_aa: CASSQSRLEQYF; cdr3_nt: TGCGCCAGCAGTCAGTCTCGGTTGGAGCAGTACTTC; d_call: -; j_call: TRBJ2-7; clone_size: -; v_call: TRBV23-1
cdr3_aa: CASSQPGLGSGEQYF; cdr3_nt: TGCGCCAGCAGCCAGCCGGGACTAGGGTCGGGGGAGCAGTACTTC; d_call: TRBD2; j_call: TRBJ2-7; clone_size: few; v_call: TRBV4-1
cdr3_aa: CASSPDLQDEQFF; cdr3_nt: TGTGCCAGCTCACCCGACCTGCAGGATGAGCAGTTCTTC; d_call: -; j_call: TRBJ2-1; clone_size: -; v_call: TRBV18
cdr3_aa: CASSQDKGREKLFF; cdr3_nt: TGCGCCAGCAGCCAAGATAAGGGTCGTGAAAAACTGTTTTTT; d_call: -; j_call: TRBJ1-4; clone_size: few; v_call: TRBV4-3
cdr3_aa: CAIGKQGQLDTQYF; cdr3_nt: TGTGCCATCGGGAAACAGGGTCAGTTGGATACGCAGTATTTT; d_call: -; j_call: TRBJ2-3; clone_size: -; v_call: TRBV10-3
cdr3_aa: CASSLLGGGPHEQFF; cdr3_nt: TGTGCCAGCAGTTTACTCGGGGGAGGGCCCCATGAGCAGTTCTTC; d_call: TRBD2; j_call: TRBJ2-1; clone_size: -; v_call: TRBV27
cdr3_aa: CASSQLAGGGETQYF; cdr3_nt: TGTGCCAGCAGCCAACTAGCGGGAGGAGGAGAGACCCAGTACTTC; d_call: TRBD2; j_call: TRBJ2-5; clone_size: -; v_call: TRBV7-3
cdr3_aa: CSASEAGTQYF; cdr3_nt: TGCAGTGCTAGCGAAGCGGGGACCCAGTACTTC; d_call: -; j_call: TRBJ2-5; clone_size: few; v_call: TRBV20-1
cdr3_aa: CATSSSQGANEKLFF; cdr3_nt: TGTGCCACCAGCAGTTCCCAGGGGGCTAATGAAAAACTGTTTTTT; d_call: TRBD1; j_call: TRBJ1-4; clone_size: -; v_call: TRBV15
cdr3_aa: CASSSTPSSYEQYF; cdr3_nt: TGTGCCAGCAGCTCCACACCGAGCTCCTACGAGCAGTACTTC; d_call: -; j_call: TRBJ2-7; clone_size: -; v_call: TRBV5-6
cdr3_aa: CASSQGLAVSGANVLTF; cdr3_nt: TGTGCCAGCAGTCAGGGACTAGCGGTCTCTGGGGCCAACGTCCTGACTTTC; d_call: TRBD2; j_call: TRBJ2-6; clone_size: few; v_call: TRBV27
cdr3_aa: CASSLAGFRTDTQYF; cdr3_nt: TGTGCCAGCAGTTTAGCGGGCTTCCGCACAGATACGCAGTATTTT; d_call: -; j_call: TRBJ2-3; clone_size: -; v_call: TRBV27
cdr3_aa: CASTPFRELFF; cdr3_nt: TGTGCCAGCACCCCCTTCCGGGAGCTGTTTTTT; d_call: -; j_call: TRBJ2-2; clone_size: -; v_call: TRBV27
cdr3_aa: CASSVDANTEAFF; cdr3_nt: TGTGCCAGCAGCGTGGACGCAAACACTGAAGCTTTCTTT; d_call: -; j_call: TRBJ1-1; clone_size: -; v_call: TRBV9
cdr3_aa: CASSPTGFQETQYF; cdr3_nt: TGTGCCAGCAGTCCCACAGGGTTCCAAGAGACCCAGTACTTC; d_call: -; j_call: TRBJ2-5; clone_size: -; v_call: TRBV2
cdr3_aa: CASRKDMSYEQYF; cdr3_nt: TGTGCCAGCAGGAAGGACATGTCCTACGAGCAGTACTTC; d_call: -; j_call: TRBJ2-7; clone_size: -; v_call: TRBV2
cdr3_aa: CASSSVVRQNEQFF; cdr3_nt: TGCGCCAGCAGCTCCGTGGTAAGGCAAAATGAGCAGTTCTTC; d_call: -; j_call: TRBJ2-1; clone_size: once; v_call: TRBV5-1
cdr3_aa: CASSLEGRAGDTQYF; cdr3_nt: TGTGCCAGCAGCTTAGAAGGGAGGGCCGGAGATACGCAGTATTTT; d_call: TRBD2; j_call: TRBJ2-3; clone_size: -; v_call: TRBV7-7
cdr3_aa: CASSPVGGQSNEQFF; cdr3_nt: TGTGCCAGCAGCCCCGTGGGGGGGCAGAGCAATGAGCAGTTCTTC; d_call: -; j_call: TRBJ2-1; clone_size: few; v_call: TRBV7-9
cdr3_aa: CASSLGPPSEQFF; cdr3_nt: TGCGCCAGCAGCTTGGGACCACCGTCTGAGCAGTTCTTC; d_call: -; j_call: TRBJ2-1; clone_size: few; v_call: TRBV5-1
cdr3_aa: CASSLGGTGPNEQFF; cdr3_nt: TGCGCCAGCAGCTTGGGCGGGACAGGCCCCAATGAGCAGTTCTTC; d_call: TRBD1; j_call: TRBJ2-1; clone_size: -; v_call: TRBV5-1
cdr3_aa: CAISEWQGARNEQFF; cdr3_nt: TGTGCCATCAGTGAATGGCAGGGGGCAAGAAATGAGCAGTTCTTC; d_call: TRBD1; j_call: TRBJ2-1; clone_size: -; v_call: TRBV10-3
cdr3_aa: CSVRLLPSTDTQYF; cdr3_nt: TGCAGCGTTCGACTTCTCCCCTCCACAGATACGCAGTATTTT; d_call: -; j_call: TRBJ2-3; clone_size: few; v_call: TRBV29-1
cdr3_aa: CASSPRLVPQETQYF; cdr3_nt: TGTGCCAGCTCACCTCGACTAGTCCCGCAAGAGACCCAGTACTTC; d_call: -; j_call: TRBJ2-5; clone_size: few; v_call: TRBV18
cdr3_aa: CASSPRQGRGETQYF; cdr3_nt: TGCGCCAGCAGCCCTCGACAGGGGAGGGGAGAGACCCAGTACTTC; d_call: -; j_call: TRBJ2-5; clone_size: -; v_call: TRBV4-3
cdr3_aa: CSANGQGARTEAFF; cdr3_nt: TGCAGCGCTAACGGACAGGGGGCTAGAACTGAAGCTTTCTTT; d_call: TRBD1; j_call: TRBJ1-1; clone_size: few; v_call: TRBV29-1
cdr3_aa: CSAVLGEYYEQYF; cdr3_nt: TGCAGCGCCGTTTTGGGGGAGTACTACGAGCAGTACTTC; d_call: -; j_call: TRBJ2-7; clone_size: -; v_call: TRBV29-1
cdr3_aa: CASSLSHRTGTSTDTQYF; cdr3_nt: TGTGCCAGCAGCTTATCCCACCGGACAGGGACTAGCACAGATACGCAGTATTTT; d_call: TRBD1; j_call: TRBJ2-3; clone_size: -; v_call: TRBV7-8
cdr3_aa: CASSVGLGRQGIDTQYF; cdr3_nt: TGTGCCAGCAGCGTAGGCCTAGGTCGACAGGGAATAGATACGCAGTATTTT; d_call: TRBD1; j_call: TRBJ2-3; clone_size: -; v_call: TRBV9
cdr3_aa: CASSVDGGQPQHF; cdr3_nt: TGTGCCAGCAGCGTCGACGGTGGGCAGCCCCAGCATTTT; d_call: -; j_call: TRBJ1-5; clone_size: -; v_call: TRBV9
cdr3_aa: CASSFRDTDNEQFF; cdr3_nt: TGTGCCAGCAGCTTCCGGGACACAGACAATGAGCAGTTCTTC; d_call: -; j_call: TRBJ2-1; clone_size: -; v_call: TRBV11-1
cdr3_aa: CASKVPSSGANVLTF; cdr3_nt: TGTGCCAGCAAAGTCCCGAGCTCTGGGGCCAACGTCCTGACTTTC; d_call: -; j_call: TRBJ2-6; clone_size: -; v_call: TRBV28
cdr3_aa: CAWSRDGETQYF; cdr3_nt: TGTGCCTGGAGTAGAGATGGAGAGACCCAGTACTTC; d_call: -; j_call: TRBJ2-5; clone_size: -; v_call: TRBV30
cdr3_aa: CASHPGTGAYEQYF; cdr3_nt: TGTGCCAGCCACCCCGGGACAGGGGCCTACGAGCAGTACTTC; d_call: TRBD1; j_call: TRBJ2-7; clone_size: -; v_call: TRBV19
cdr3_aa: CATSREQGPTDTQYF; cdr3_nt: TGTGCCACCAGCAGAGAACAGGGACCCACAGATACGCAGTATTTT; d_call: -; j_call: TRBJ2-3; clone_size: -; v_call: TRBV15
cdr3_aa: CASSQIQGAKNIQYF; cdr3_nt: TGCGCCAGCAGCCAAATCCAGGGGGCCAAAAACATTCAGTACTTC; d_call: -; j_call: TRBJ2-4; clone_size: -; v_call: TRBV4-3
cdr3_aa: CASSRAGAQETQYF; cdr3_nt: TGCGCCAGCAGCCGCGCGGGGGCCCAAGAGACCCAGTACTTC; d_call: -; j_call: TRBJ2-5; clone_size: -; v_call: TRBV4-3
cdr3_aa: CAWSLGSLQPQHF; cdr3_nt: TGTGCCTGGAGCCTCGGGTCATTACAGCCCCAGCATTTT; d_call: -; j_call: TRBJ1-5; clone_size: -; v_call: TRBV30
cdr3_aa: CSAKLANGPGELFF; cdr3_nt: TGCAGCGCTAAGCTAGCGAATGGTCCCGGGGAGCTGTTTTTT; d_call: -; j_call: TRBJ2-2; clone_size: -; v_call: TRBV29-1